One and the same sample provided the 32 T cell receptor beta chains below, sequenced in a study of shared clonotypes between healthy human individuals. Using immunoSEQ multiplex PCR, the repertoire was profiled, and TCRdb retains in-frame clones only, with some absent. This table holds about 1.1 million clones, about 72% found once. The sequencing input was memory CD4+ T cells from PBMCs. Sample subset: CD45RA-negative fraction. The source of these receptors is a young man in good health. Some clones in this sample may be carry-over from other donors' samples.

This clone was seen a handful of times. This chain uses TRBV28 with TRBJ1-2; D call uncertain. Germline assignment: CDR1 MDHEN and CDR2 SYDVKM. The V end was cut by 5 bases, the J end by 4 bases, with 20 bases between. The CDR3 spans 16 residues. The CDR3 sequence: CASSPGPVLSGYGYTF. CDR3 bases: TGTGCCAGCAGTCCTGGGCCGGTTCTTTCGGGCTATGGCTACACCTTC.

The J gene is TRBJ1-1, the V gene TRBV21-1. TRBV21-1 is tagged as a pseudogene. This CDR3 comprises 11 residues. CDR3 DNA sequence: TGTGCCAGCAGCTTCGGGAATGAAGCTTTCTTT. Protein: CASSFGNEAFF.

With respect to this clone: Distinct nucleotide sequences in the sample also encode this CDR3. CDR3 sequence (DNA): TGTGCCAGCAGCTTAACACGGGAAGAGACCCAGTACTTC. It yields the protein CASSLTREETQYF. The genes are TRBV7-3 and TRBJ2-5; D is ambiguous. Germline CDR1 SGHTA, CDR2 FQGTGA. The CDR3 is made up of 13 amino acids. Trimming took 0 bases from V and 3 from J, leaving 5 bases between them. The entire variable domain, with the rest obtained from reference TRBV7-3 and TRBJ2-5, is as follows: GAGVSQTPSNKVTEKGKYVELRCDPISGHTALYWYRQSLGQGPEFLIYFQGTGAADDSGLPNDRFFAVRPEGSVSTLKIQRTERGDSAVYLCASSLTREETQYFGPGTRLLVL.

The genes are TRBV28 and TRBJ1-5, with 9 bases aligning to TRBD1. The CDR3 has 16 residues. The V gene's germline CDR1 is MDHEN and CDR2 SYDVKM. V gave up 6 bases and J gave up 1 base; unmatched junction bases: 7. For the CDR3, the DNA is TGTGCCAGCAGCGTCCGGGACAGGGTGAGCAATCAGCCCCAGCATTTT. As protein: CASSVRDRVSNQPQHF.

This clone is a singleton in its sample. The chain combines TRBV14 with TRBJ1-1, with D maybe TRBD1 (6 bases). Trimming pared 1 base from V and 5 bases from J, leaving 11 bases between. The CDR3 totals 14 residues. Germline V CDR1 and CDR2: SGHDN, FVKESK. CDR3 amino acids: CASSQVQQGTEAFF. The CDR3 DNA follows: TGTGCCAGCAGCCAAGTCCAACAGGGAACTGAAGCTTTCTTT.

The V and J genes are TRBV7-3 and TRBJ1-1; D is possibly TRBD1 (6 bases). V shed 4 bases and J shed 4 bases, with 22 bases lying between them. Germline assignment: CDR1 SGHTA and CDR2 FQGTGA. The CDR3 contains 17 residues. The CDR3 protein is CASSSGAGGRSSTEAFF. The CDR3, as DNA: TGTGCCAGCAGCTCTGGAGCGGGGGGCCGTTCAAGCACTGAAGCTTTCTTT.

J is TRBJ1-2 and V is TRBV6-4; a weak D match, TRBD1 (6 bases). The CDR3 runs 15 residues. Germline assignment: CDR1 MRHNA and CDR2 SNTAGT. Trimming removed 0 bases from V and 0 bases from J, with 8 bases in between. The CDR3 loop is CASSDSGGSNYGYTF. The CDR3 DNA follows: TGTGCCAGCAGTGACTCGGGGGGCTCTAACTATGGCTACACCTTC.

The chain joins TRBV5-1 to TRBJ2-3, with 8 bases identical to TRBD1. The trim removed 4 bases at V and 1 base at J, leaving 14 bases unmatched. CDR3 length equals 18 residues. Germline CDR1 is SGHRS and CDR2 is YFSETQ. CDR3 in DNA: TGCGCCAGCAGCCCGGCCCGCCAAGAGGACAGGGGCACAGATACGCAGTATTTT. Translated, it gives CASSPARQEDRGTDTQYF.

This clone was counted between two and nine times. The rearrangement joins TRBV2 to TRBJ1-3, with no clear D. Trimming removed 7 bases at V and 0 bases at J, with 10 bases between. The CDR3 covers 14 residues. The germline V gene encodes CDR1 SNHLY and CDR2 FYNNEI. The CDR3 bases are TGTGCCAGCACCCGGGTTTACTCTGGAAACACCATATATTTT. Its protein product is CASTRVYSGNTIYF.

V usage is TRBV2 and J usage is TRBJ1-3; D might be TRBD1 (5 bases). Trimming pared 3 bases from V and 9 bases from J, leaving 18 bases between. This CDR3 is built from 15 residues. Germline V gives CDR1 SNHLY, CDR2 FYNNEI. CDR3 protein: CASSEGWRGLSTIYF. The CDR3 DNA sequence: TGTGCCAGCAGTGAGGGATGGCGGGGGTTGAGCACCATATATTTT. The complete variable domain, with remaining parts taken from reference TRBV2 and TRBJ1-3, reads EPEVTQTPSHQVTQMGQEVILRCVPISNHLYFYWYRQILGQKVEFLVSFYNNEISEKSEIFDDQFSVERPDGSNFTLKIRSTKLEDSAMYFCASSEGWRGLSTIYFGEGSWLTVV.

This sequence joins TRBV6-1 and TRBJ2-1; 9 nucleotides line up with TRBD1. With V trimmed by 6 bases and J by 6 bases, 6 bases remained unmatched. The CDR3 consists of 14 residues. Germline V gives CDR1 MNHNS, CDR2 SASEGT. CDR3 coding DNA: TGTGCCAGCAGCGGACAGGGGCTGGGCAATGAGCAGTTCTTC. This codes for CASSGQGLGNEQFF.

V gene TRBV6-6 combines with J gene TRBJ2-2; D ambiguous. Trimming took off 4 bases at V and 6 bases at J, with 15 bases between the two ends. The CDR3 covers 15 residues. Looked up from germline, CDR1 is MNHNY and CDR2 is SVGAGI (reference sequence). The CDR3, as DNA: TGTGCCAGCAGTTTTGATAGAGTCCGCCCCGGGGAGCTGTTTTTT. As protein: CASSFDRVRPGELFF.

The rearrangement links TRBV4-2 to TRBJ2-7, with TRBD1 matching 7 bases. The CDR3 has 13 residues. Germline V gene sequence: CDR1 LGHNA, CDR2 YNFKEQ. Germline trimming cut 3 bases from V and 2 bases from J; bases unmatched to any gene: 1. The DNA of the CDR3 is TGTGCCAGCAGCCAGGACAGGACCTACGAGCAGTACTTC. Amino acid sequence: CASSQDRTYEQYF.

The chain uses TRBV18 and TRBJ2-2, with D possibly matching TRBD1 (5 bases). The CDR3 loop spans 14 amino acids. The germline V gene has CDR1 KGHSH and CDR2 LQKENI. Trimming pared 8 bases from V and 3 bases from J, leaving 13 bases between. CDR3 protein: CASQGLLDTGELFF. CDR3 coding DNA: TGTGCCAGCCAGGGCCTCCTCGACACCGGGGAGCTGTTTTTT.

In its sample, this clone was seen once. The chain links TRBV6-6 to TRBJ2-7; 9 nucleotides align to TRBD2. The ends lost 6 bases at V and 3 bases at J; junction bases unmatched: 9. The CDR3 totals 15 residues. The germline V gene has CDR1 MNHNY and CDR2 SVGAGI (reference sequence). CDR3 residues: CASRDTGTSYYEQYF. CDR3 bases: TGTGCCAGCAGAGATACCGGGACTAGCTACTACGAGCAGTACTTC.

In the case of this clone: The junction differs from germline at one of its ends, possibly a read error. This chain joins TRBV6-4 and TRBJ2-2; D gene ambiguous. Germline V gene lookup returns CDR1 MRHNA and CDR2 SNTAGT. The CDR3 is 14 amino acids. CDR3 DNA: TGTGCCAGCGGTGATAGCCCCGACACCGGGGAGCTGTTTTTT. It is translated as CASGDSPDTGELFF.

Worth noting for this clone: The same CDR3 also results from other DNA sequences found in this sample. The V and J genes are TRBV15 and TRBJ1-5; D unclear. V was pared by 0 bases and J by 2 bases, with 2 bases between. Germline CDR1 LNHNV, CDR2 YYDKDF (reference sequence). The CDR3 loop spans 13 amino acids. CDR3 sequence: CATSREGNQPQHF. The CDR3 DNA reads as TGTGCCACCAGCAGAGAGGGCAATCAGCCCCAGCATTTT.

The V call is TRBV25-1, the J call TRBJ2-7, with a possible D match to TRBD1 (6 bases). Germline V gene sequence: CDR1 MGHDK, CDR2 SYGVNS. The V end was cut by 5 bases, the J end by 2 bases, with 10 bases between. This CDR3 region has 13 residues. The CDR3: CASSRAGAYEQYF. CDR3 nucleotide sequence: TGTGCCAGCAGTCGGGCAGGGGCCTACGAGCAGTACTTC.

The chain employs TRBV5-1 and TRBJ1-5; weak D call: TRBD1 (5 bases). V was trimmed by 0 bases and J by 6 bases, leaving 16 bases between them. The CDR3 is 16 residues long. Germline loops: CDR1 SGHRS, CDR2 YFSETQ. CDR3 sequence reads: CASSLGYGGSGQPQHF. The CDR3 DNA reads TGCGCCAGCAGCTTGGGGTATGGGGGGTCCGGTCAGCCCCAGCATTTT.

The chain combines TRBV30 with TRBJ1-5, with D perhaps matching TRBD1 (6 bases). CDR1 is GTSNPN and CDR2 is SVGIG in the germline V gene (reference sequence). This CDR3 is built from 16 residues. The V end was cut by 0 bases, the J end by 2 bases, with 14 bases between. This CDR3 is CAWSVSTGRGNQPQHF. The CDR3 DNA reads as TGTGCCTGGAGTGTGAGTACAGGGAGGGGCAATCAGCCCCAGCATTTT. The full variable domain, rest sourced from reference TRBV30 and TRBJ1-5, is SQTIHQWPATLVQPVGSPLSLECTVEGTSNPNLYWYRQAAGRGLQLLFYSVGIGQISSEVPQNLSASRPQDRQFILSSKKLLLSDSGFYLCAWSVSTGRGNQPQHFGDGTRLSIL.

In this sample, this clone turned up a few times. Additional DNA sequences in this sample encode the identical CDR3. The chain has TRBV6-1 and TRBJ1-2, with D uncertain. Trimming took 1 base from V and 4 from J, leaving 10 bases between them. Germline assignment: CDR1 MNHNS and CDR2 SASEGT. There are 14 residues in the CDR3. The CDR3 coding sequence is TGTGCCAGCAGTGAAGGGTCTACCCTCTATGGCTACACCTTC. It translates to CASSEGSTLYGYTF.

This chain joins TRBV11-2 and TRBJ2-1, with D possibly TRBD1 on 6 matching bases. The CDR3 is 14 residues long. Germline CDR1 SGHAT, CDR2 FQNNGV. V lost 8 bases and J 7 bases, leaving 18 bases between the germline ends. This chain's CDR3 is CASPPGHHSNEQFF. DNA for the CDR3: TGTGCCAGCCCCCCGGGACACCATTCTAATGAGCAGTTCTTC.

The CDR3 loop is CASSLETGGEQYF. The CDR3, as DNA: TGTGCCAGCAGCTTAGAAACGGGGGGCGAGCAGTACTTC. This chain links TRBV7-9 with TRBJ2-7, with 7 bases fitting TRBD2. Per germline, CDR1 SEHNR and CDR2 FQNEAQ (reference sequence). The CDR3 runs to 13 residues. Germline trimming cut 1 base from V and 6 bases from J; bases unmatched to any gene: 3.

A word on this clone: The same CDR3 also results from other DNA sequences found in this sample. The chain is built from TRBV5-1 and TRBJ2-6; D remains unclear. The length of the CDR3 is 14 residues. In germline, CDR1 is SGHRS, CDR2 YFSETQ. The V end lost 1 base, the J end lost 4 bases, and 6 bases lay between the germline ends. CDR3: CASSLSAGANVLTF. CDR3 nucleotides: TGCGCCAGCAGCTTGTCTGCAGGGGCCAACGTCCTGACTTTC.

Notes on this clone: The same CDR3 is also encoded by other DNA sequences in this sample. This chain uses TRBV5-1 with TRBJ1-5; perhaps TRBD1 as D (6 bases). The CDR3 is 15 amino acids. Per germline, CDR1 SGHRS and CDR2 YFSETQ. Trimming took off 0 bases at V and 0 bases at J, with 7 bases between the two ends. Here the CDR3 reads CASSLGTVSNQPQHF. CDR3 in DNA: TGCGCCAGCAGCTTGGGGACAGTTAGCAATCAGCCCCAGCATTTT.

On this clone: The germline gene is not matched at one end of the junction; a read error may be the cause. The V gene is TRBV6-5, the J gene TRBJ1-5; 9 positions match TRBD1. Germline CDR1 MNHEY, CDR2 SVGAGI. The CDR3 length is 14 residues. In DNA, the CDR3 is TGTGCCAGCATTGCGGGACAGGGCATATCAGCCCCAGCATTT. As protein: CASIAGQGISAPAF.

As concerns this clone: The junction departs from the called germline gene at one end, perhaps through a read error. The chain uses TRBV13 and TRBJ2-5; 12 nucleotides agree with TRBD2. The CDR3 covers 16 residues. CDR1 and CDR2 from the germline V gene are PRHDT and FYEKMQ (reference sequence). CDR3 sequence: CASSSRLAGDQGTQYF. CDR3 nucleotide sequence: TGTGCCAGCAGCTCCCGACTAGCGGGAGACCAAGGGACCCAGTACTTC.

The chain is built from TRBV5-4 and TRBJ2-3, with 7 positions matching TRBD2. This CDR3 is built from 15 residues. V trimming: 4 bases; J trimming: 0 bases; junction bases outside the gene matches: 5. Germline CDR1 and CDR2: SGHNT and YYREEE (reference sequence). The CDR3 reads CASSNPSGSTDTQYF. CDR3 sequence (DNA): TGTGCCAGCAGCAATCCTAGCGGAAGCACAGATACGCAGTATTTT.

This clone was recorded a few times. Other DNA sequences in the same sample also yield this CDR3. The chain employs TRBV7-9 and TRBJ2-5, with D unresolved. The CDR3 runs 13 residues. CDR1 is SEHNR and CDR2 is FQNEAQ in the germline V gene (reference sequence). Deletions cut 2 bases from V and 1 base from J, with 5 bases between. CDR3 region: CASSLIGQETQYF. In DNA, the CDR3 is TGTGCCAGCAGCTTAATTGGCCAAGAGACCCAGTACTTC. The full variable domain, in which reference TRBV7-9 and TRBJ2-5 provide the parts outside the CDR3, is DTGVSQNPRHKITKRGQNVTFRCDPISEHNRLYWYRQTLGQGPEFLTYFQNEAQLEKSRLLSDRFSAERPKGSFSTLEIQRTEQGDSAMYLCASSLIGQETQYFGPGTRLLVL.

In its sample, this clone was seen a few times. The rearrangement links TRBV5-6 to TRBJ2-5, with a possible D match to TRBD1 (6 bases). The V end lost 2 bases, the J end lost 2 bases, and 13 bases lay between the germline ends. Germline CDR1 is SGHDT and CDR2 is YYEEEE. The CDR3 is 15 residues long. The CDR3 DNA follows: TGTGCCAGCAGCTTAAAAGTCAGGGGTCAAGAGACCCAGTACTTC. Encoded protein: CASSLKVRGQETQYF.

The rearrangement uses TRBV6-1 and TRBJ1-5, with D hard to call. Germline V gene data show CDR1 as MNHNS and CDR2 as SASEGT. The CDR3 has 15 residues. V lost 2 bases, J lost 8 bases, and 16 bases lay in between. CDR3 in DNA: TGTGCCAGCAGTGAATACGGCTGGGGTTGGAAGCCCCAGCATTTT. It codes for CASSEYGWGWKPQHF.

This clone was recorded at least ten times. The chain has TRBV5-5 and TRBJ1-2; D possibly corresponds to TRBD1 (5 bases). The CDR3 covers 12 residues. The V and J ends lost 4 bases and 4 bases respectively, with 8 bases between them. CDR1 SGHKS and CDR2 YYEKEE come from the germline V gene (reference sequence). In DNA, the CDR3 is TGTGCCAGCAGCCCGGGACCCTATGGCTACACCTTC. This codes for CASSPGPYGYTF.